Listed here are 20 T cell receptor beta chains from one sample, sequenced in a study of post-analysis software for immune sequencing data. No antigens are known for them. cDNA libraries of TCR beta carried unique molecular identifiers. From the PCR reads, TCRdb called clonotypes with MiXCR, one entry per CDR3 protein. The data contain roughly 600,000 distinct CDR3 sequences, 40% to 50% of them singletons. Findings and limits, study-wide: TRBV5-6, TRBV5-1 and TRBV20-1 were among five TRBV segments more frequent in patients than controls.

Specimen: blood. Every receptor here comes from a girl aged 10-17 years with multiple sclerosis.

This chain joins TRBV3-1 and TRBJ2-4, with a weak D call TRBD2 (6 bases). The DNA matches TRBJ2-7 better at its end, which makes the J call doubtful. The CDR3 is made up of 15 amino acids. Germline CDR1 and CDR2: LGHDT and YNNKEL (reference sequence). The CDR3 loop is CASSQRAGLSYEQYF. The CDR3 DNA sequence: TGTGCCAGCAGCCAACGCGCGGGACTCTCCTACGAGCAGTACTTC.

This clonotype has a handful of counts. The chain links TRBV20-1 to TRBJ2-1; weak D call: TRBD2 (6 bases). CDR3 length: 11 residues. V lost 6 bases and J lost 7, with 10 bases in between. Germline lookup yields CDR1 DFQATT and CDR2 SNEGSKA (reference sequence). This chain's CDR3 is CSASGRNEQFF. The CDR3 coding sequence is TGCAGTGCCAGCGGGCGTAATGAGCAGTTCTTC.

The sample holds a few counts of this clonotype. The chain combines TRBV12-3 or TRBV12-4 with TRBJ2-7, with a possible D match to TRBD1 (6 bases). Trimming left V 6 bases short and J 4 bases short, with 22 bases between. This CDR3 spans 16 amino acids. The CDR3 sequence: CASRKDGWTAEYEQYF. In DNA form, the CDR3 reads TGTGCCAGCAGGAAAGACGGATGGACAGCCGAGTACGAGCAGTACTTC.

The rearrangement links TRBV5-1 to TRBJ2-7; D uncertain. V dropped 0 bases and J dropped 1 base, with 14 bases sitting between them. CDR1 and CDR2 (germline): SGHRS, YFSETQ. The CDR3 is 16 amino acids. CDR3 sequence reads: CASSLVLQAYSYEQYF. The CDR3, as DNA: TGCGCCAGCAGCTTGGTTTTGCAGGCATATTCCTACGAGCAGTACTTC.

Concerning this clonotype itself: At one end, the junction sequence differs from germline, possibly due to a read error. This rearrangement joins TRBV7-9 to TRBJ2-3, with 7 bases lining up with TRBD1. The CDR3 sequence is 16 residues long. CDR1 and CDR2 (germline): SEHNR, FQNEAQ (reference sequence). In DNA form, the CDR3 reads TGTACCAGCAGCCCCCGGGTAGGGGGCGGCACAGATACGCAGTATTTT. Its protein product is CTSSPRVGGGTDTQYF.

The chain couples TRBV12-3 or TRBV12-4 to TRBJ2-5; D is perhaps TRBD2 (7 bases). This CDR3 has 16 amino acids. V was pared by 4 bases and J by 2 bases, with 17 bases between. CDR3 coding DNA: TGTGCCAGCAGTTCCTCTACGGGGGGCCATCAAGAGACCCAGTACTTC. The encoded protein is CASSSSTGGHQETQYF.

The CDR3 DNA follows: TGTGCCAGCAGCCAACAGGGAGTTTGGGAGACCCAGTACTTC. It encodes CASSQQGVWETQYF. The V gene is TRBV12-3 or TRBV12-4, the J gene TRBJ2-5, with a tentative D call TRBD1 (6 bases). The V end was cut by 6 bases, the J end by 5 bases, with 16 bases between. The CDR3 loop spans 14 amino acids.

This clonotype was recorded a few times. The CDR3 loop reads CASSRPGTGTGYTF. The CDR3 nucleotides are TGCGCCAGCAGCCGGCCCGGGACAGGGACCGGCTACACCTTC. This chain links TRBV4-1 with TRBJ1-2; 9 bases match TRBD1. This CDR3 is 14 amino acids long. With 4 bases clipped from V and 8 bases from J, the junction kept 8 bases outside the gene matches. Germline-derived CDR1 and CDR2 are MGHRA and YSYEKL.

The gene calls are TRBV30 and TRBJ2-7, with D perhaps matching TRBD1 (5 bases). CDR3 length: 13 residues. Germline V gene sequence: CDR1 GTSNPN, CDR2 SVGIG (reference sequence). The V and J ends lost 4 bases and 2 bases respectively, with 12 bases between them. CDR3 DNA sequence: TGTGCCTGGACAGGACAAGACACCTACGAGCAGTACTTC. Translating it yields CAWTGQDTYEQYF.

V gene TRBV7-3 combines with J gene TRBJ2-2, with D unresolved. The CDR3 length is 15 residues. V lost 7 bases, J lost 4 bases, and 16 bases lay in between. Germline CDR1 reads SGHTA; CDR2 reads FQGTGA. The CDR3 spells CASMVSGSSTGELFF. As DNA, the CDR3 is TGTGCCAGCATGGTGTCGGGCTCCAGCACCGGGGAGCTGTTTTTT.

The gene calls are TRBV28 and TRBJ2-1; 9 nucleotides agree with TRBD2. Germline V gives CDR1 MDHEN, CDR2 SYDVKM. V was pared by 6 bases and J by 10 bases, with 7 bases of the junction left unmatched. The CDR3 extends over 13 amino acids. CDR3 amino acids: CASRTSGKREQFF. DNA of the CDR3: TGTGCCAGCAGGACTAGCGGTAAACGGGAGCAGTTCTTC.

V usage is TRBV19 and J usage is TRBJ1-1; D gene uncertain. Germline values: CDR1 LNHDA, CDR2 SQIVND (reference sequence). V was pared by 7 bases and J by 5 bases, with 11 bases between. The CDR3 consists of 12 residues. CDR3 sequence: CASNAGRTEAFF. The DNA for the CDR3 is TGTGCCAGTAATGCGGGGAGGACTGAAGCTTTCTTT.

This clonotype has just a few counts. The CDR3 protein is CASSAGPSGSTDTQYF. The CDR3 nucleotides are TGTGCCAGCAGCGCAGGACCTAGCGGGAGCACAGATACGCAGTATTTT. V gene TRBV7-9 combines with J gene TRBJ2-3; 8 bases line up with TRBD2. The germline CDR1 and CDR2 sequences are SEHNR and FQNEAQ (reference sequence). V gave up 5 bases and J gave up 0 bases; unmatched junction bases: 7. CDR3 length equals 16 residues.

This clonotype was counted once. The V and J genes are TRBV4-1 and TRBJ2-3, with TRBD2 matching 10 bases. The CDR3 has 19 residues. Germline trimming cut 4 bases from V and 1 base from J; bases unmatched to any gene: 14. The germline V gene encodes CDR1 MGHRA and CDR2 YSYEKL. The CDR3 spells CASSRRAGGAIVGTDTQYF. CDR3 DNA: TGCGCCAGCAGCCGCCGAGCGGGGGGGGCAATAGTTGGCACAGATACGCAGTATTTT.

The CDR3 DNA reads as TGTGCCAGCAGTCCCCAAGGACATAACACTGAAGCTTTCTTT. Amino acid sequence: CASSPQGHNTEAFF. The chain is built from TRBV12-3 or TRBV12-4 and TRBJ1-1, with TRBD1 as a possible D gene (5 bases). The length of the CDR3 is 14 residues. V lost 5 bases and J lost 2, with 12 bases in between.

This clonotype was seen a few times. CDR3: CASSLQGQGRNEKLFF. The CDR3 nucleotides are TGCGCCAGCAGCCTCCAAGGACAGGGGCGGAATGAAAAACTGTTTTTT. The chain uses TRBV5-1 and TRBJ1-4; 9 nucleotides align to TRBD1. V shed 4 bases and J 5 bases; nucleotides not matched to a gene: 9. Germline CDR1 reads SGHRS; CDR2 reads YFSETQ. The length of the CDR3 is 16 residues. Using reference TRBV5-1 and TRBJ1-4 for the parts outside the CDR3, the full variable domain is KAGVTQTPRYLIKTRGQQVTLSCSPISGHRSVSWYQQTPGQGLQFLFEYFSETQRNKGNFPGRFSGRQFSNSRSEMNVSTLELGDSALYLCASSLQGQGRNEKLFFGSGTQLSVL.

This clonotype was counted a few times. The V and J genes are TRBV5-4 and TRBJ2-7; maybe TRBD2 (6 bases). The CDR3 is 14 residues long. Germline CDR1 SGHNT, CDR2 YYREEE (reference sequence). With 4 bases removed from V and 7 bases from J, the gap between germline ends came to 18 bases. The CDR3 loop is CASSLGLQEGEQYF. The CDR3 DNA reads TGTGCCAGCAGCCTGGGACTCCAAGAAGGGGAGCAGTACTTC.

The V and J genes are TRBV12-3 or TRBV12-4 and TRBJ1-1; D is uncertain. Trimming took 6 bases from V and 5 from J, leaving 16 bases between them. The CDR3 consists of 14 residues. This chain's CDR3 is CASSPPSLFTEAFF. The CDR3 DNA is TGTGCCAGCAGCCCGCCCAGCCTGTTTACTGAAGCTTTCTTT.

The chain carries TRBV12-3 or TRBV12-4 and TRBJ2-5; TRBD1 matches 10 bases. Germline trimming cut 5 bases from V and 11 bases from J; bases unmatched to any gene: 14. The CDR3 runs to 15 residues. The CDR3 DNA follows: TGTGCCAGCAGTCACCCCGGGACAGGGGACAATGAGCAGTACTTC. Its translation is CASSHPGTGDNEQYF.

The chain has TRBV5-5 and TRBJ2-1, with 12 bases fitting TRBD1. This CDR3 contains 17 residues. Germline V gene lookup returns CDR1 SGHKS and CDR2 YYEKEE (reference sequence). V shed 3 bases and J 16 bases; nucleotides not matched to a gene: 20. The CDR3 loop reads CASSSGTGGWVNTEAFF. As DNA, the CDR3 is TGTGCCAGCAGCTCCGGGACAGGGGGCTGGGTGAACACTGAAGCTTTCTTC.